One sample yielded the 2 T cell receptor beta chains listed below, sequenced in a study of cytomegalovirus exposure and HLA in healthy donors. Data came from immunoSEQ multiplex PCR; TCRdb stores just in-frame clones and leaves some out. The sample carries 250,000 to 400,000 clones, nearly 90% recorded once. Source material: PBMCs. The receptor source for this set is a man under 40 in good health and CMV-seronegative.

In its sample, this clone was seen once. The chain is built from TRBV5-4 and TRBJ1-3; D gene uncertain. Trimming removed 4 bases at V and 0 bases at J, with 20 bases between. This CDR3 spans 18 amino acids. Germline V gene sequence: CDR1 SGHNT, CDR2 YYREEE (reference sequence). The CDR3 sequence: CASSRINRGGLSGNTIYF. In nucleotides, the CDR3 is TGTGCCAGCAGCAGGATCAATCGAGGTGGACTCTCTGGAAACACCATATATTTT.

The chain links TRBV19 to TRBJ2-7; D perhaps matches TRBD1 (6 bases). Germline loops: CDR1 LNHDA, CDR2 SQIVND (reference sequence). The CDR3 extends over 13 amino acids. The ends were cut back, 5 bases at V and 6 bases at J, with 14 bases in the middle. For the CDR3, the DNA is TGTGCCAGTAGTGTAGGCAGGGGCCTCGAGCAGTACTTC. It is translated as CASSVGRGLEQYF.